A single sample is the source of the 10 T cell receptor beta chains below, sequenced in a study of monozygotic twins with inflammatory bowel disease. TCRdb re-called the 5' RACE reads and gives one entry per CDR3 protein, without DNA. This sample's clone table lists fewer than 450,000 distinct CDR3 sequences. Sequenced material: blood. Every receptor here comes from a human donor with ulcerative colitis or Crohn's disease, or a healthy co-twin of an affected twin (not recorded which).

The gene calls are TRBV12-3 or TRBV12-4 and TRBJ1-2. The CDR3 extends over 12 amino acids. The CDR3 is CASSLNGYGYTF.

The chain carries TRBV5-1 and TRBJ2-5. The CDR3 has 12 residues. Germline-derived CDR1 and CDR2 are SGHRS and YFSETQ. The CDR3 loop reads CASSLALETQYF.

The chain has TRBV12-3 or TRBV12-4 and TRBJ2-7; TCRdb reports TRBD1, a call that lacks DNA to check it against. The CDR3 length is 14 residues. The CDR3 reads CASSPRDRSYEQYF.

The rearrangement links TRBV3-1 to TRBJ1-1; the D call from TCRdb, TRBD1, cannot be confirmed without DNA. Germline V gene sequence: CDR1 LGHDT, CDR2 YNNKEL (reference sequence). This CDR3 is built from 15 residues. CDR3 loop: CASSPRTGMTTEAFF.

The J gene is TRBJ1-5, the V gene TRBV23-1; without DNA, the TCRdb call of TRBD1 cannot be checked. TRBV23-1 is sorted into the ORF group, with uncertain function. This CDR3 has 16 amino acids. CDR3 sequence: CASSQSWRGLGQPQHF.

V is TRBV4-3 and J is TRBJ2-7; TCRdb names TRBD2, which stays unverified in the absence of DNA. From germline, CDR1 is LGHNA and CDR2 YSLEER. The CDR3 runs 16 residues. The chain's CDR3 is CASSPTGGQESYEQYF.

The chain joins TRBV4-2 to TRBJ1-1; without DNA, the TCRdb call of TRBD1 cannot be checked. Germline V gives CDR1 LGHNA, CDR2 YNFKEQ. The CDR3 spans 16 residues. CDR3 loop: CASSPGDRGRNTEAFF.

The chain employs TRBV5-1 and TRBJ2-2; checking the TCRdb D call of TRBD1 is not possible without DNA. Germline V gene lookup returns CDR1 SGHRS and CDR2 YFSETQ. This CDR3 comprises 15 residues. CDR3 amino acids: CASSYAGGRAGELFF.

The J gene is TRBJ1-2, the V gene TRBV27. Germline CDR1 and CDR2: MNHEY and SMNVEV (reference sequence). CDR3 length: 13 amino acids. The chain's CDR3 is CASSFNGDYGYTF.

The genes are TRBV29-1 and TRBJ2-7; TCRdb outputs TRBD1, but without DNA this stays unchecked. The germline CDR1 and CDR2 sequences are SQVTM and ANQGSEA. The CDR3 runs 13 residues. The CDR3 sequence: CSAGGGSTYEQYF.